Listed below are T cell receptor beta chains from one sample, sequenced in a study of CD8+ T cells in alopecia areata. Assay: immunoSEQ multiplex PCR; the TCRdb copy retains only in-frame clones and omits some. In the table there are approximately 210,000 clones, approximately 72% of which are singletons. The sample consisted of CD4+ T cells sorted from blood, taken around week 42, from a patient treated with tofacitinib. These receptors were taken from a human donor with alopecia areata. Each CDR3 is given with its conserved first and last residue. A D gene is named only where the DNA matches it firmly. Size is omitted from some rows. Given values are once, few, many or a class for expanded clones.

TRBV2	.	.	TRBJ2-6	TGTGCCAGCATTCAGCAGTCTGGGGCCAACGTCCTGACTTTC	CASIQQSGANVLTF
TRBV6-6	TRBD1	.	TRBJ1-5	TGTGCCAGCAGTGGGGGGACAGGCACCCGCGGCGGGCCCCAGCATTTT	CASSGGTGTRGGPQHF
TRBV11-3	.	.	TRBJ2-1	TGTGCCAGCAGCTTCACCCTCGGACTAACCAGCTCCTACAATGAGCAGTTCTTC	CASSFTLGLTSSYNEQFF
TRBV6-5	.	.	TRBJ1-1	TGTGCCAGCAGCTTCTCAGGGTATGCTTTCTTT	CASSFSGYAFF
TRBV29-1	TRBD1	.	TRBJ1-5	TGCAGCGTTGGGACAGGGACCAATCAGCCCCAGCATTTT	CSVGTGTNQPQHF
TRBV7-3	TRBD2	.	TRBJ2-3	TGTGCCAGCAGCTCTCCCCGGGGCGGGGGAGCAGATACGCAGTATTTT	CASSSPRGGGADTQYF
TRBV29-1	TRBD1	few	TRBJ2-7	TGCAGCGGGAAACAGGGGGCCTCCTACGAGCAGTACTTC	CSGKQGASYEQYF
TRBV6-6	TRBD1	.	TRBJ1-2	TGTGCCAGCAGTGCTGGACAGGACTATGGCTACACCTTC	CASSAGQDYGYTF
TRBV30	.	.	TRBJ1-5	TGTGCCTGCCGTAGGGCAGGGGGCAATCAGCCCCAGCATTTT	CACRRAGGNQPQHF
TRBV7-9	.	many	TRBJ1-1	TGTGCCAGCAGCTTAGCCTCCTCTGGGGAAGCTTTCTTT	CASSLASSGEAFF
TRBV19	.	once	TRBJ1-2	TGTGCCAGTACGGGGCAGCGCATATACTATGGCTACACCTTC	CASTGQRIYYGYTF
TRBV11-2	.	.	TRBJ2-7	TGTGCCAGCAGCCAACGACAAGGGAGGTGGGAGCAGTACTTC	CASSQRQGRWEQYF
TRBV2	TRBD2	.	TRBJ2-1	TGTGCCAGCAGTCCACCGGGACTAGCGGGGGTCAATGAGCAGTTCTTC	CASSPPGLAGVNEQFF
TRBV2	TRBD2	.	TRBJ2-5	TGTGCCAGCAGCCCGGGACTAGTGGAGACCCAGTACTTC	CASSPGLVETQYF
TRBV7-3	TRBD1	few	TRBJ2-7	TGTGCCAGCAGCTCCGAATGTGAGACGGGACAGGGGTACGAGCAGTACTTC	CASSSECETGQGYEQYF
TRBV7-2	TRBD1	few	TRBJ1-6	TGTGCCAGCAGCTTGGGGTCGACAGGGGTCTGGTCACCCCTCCACTTT	CASSLGSTGVWSPLHF
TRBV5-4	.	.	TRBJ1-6	TGTGCCAGCAAAGCCCCATTGGTAGGGTCACCCCTCCACTTT	CASKAPLVGSPLHF
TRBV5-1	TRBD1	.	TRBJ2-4	TGCGCCAGCAGAACATCCGGGACAGGGGGAGCCAAAAACATTCAGTACTTC	CASRTSGTGGAKNIQYF
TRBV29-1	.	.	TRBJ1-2	TGCAGCGCCATAGGTGGGGCTCATGGCTACACCTTC	CSAIGGAHGYTF
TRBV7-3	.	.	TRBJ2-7	TGTGCCAGCAGCTTAGATCCGCCGTCCGAGCAGTACTTC	CASSLDPPSEQYF
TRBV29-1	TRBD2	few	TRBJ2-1	TGCAGCGTGATAGCGGGGTACAATGAGCAGTTCTTC	CSVIAGYNEQFF
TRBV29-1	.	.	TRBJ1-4	TGCAGCGTTGGGGCAGAGCATAATGAAAAACTGTTTTTT	CSVGAEHNEKLFF
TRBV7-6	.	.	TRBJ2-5	TGTGCCAGCAGCTTAGGAAAAGAGACCCAGTACTTC	CASSLGKETQYF
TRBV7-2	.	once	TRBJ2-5	TGTGCCAGCAGCTTAGCAGGGGGAGAAGAGACCCAGTACTTC	CASSLAGGEETQYF
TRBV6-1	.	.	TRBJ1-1	TGTGCCAGCAACCGTGAGGGATGGAACACTGAAGCTTTCTTT	CASNREGWNTEAFF
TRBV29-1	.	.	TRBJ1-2	TGCAGCGTTCGACATACCTATGGCTACACCTTC	CSVRHTYGYTF
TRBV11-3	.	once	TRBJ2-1	TGTGCCAGCAGCTTAAGGCAGACTTCCGAGCAGTTCTTC	CASSLRQTSEQFF
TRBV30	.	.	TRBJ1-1	TGTGCCTGGAAAAGTCTAGCTCCTGAAGCTTTCTTT	CAWKSLAPEAFF
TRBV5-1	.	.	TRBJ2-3	TGCGCCAGCAGCTTGGCCCGACTTGGGATCCCAGATACGCAGTATTTT	CASSLARLGIPDTQYF
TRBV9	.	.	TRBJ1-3	TGTGCCAGCAGTAAGTTATCTGGAAACACCATATATTTT	CASSKLSGNTIYF
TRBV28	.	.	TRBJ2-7	TGTGCCATCACCCCTTTCGGGGGCGCGGGTTTGCAGTACTTC	CAITPFGGAGLQYF
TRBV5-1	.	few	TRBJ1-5	TGCGCCAGCAGCTTCTTTGGGGGACCCTCTCAGCCCCAGCATTTT	CASSFFGGPSQPQHF
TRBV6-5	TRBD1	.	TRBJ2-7	TGTGCCAGCAGGCCCCCCGGGACAGGGTCGTACGAGCAGTACTTC	CASRPPGTGSYEQYF
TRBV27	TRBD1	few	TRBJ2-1	TGTGCCAGCAGTCCCCGACAGGGTCCCGGGTATGAGCAGTTCTTC	CASSPRQGPGYEQFF
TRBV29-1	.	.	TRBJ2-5	TGCAGCGTTGAAGCCGGTTCGGGTTGGGAGACCCAGTACTTC	CSVEAGSGWETQYF
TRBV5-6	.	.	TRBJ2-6	TGTGCCAGCAGCCAAACGACGTGGTCGGGGGCCAACGTCCTGACTTTC	CASSQTTWSGANVLTF
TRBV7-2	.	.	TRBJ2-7	TGTGCCAGCAGCTTAGAGTCCTCGGCGGTCTACGAGCAGTACTTC	CASSLESSAVYEQYF
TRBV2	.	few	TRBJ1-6	TGTGCCAGCAGTCAGACCGGAGGTAATTCACCCCTCCACTTT	CASSQTGGNSPLHF
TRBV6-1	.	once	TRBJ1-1	TGTGCCAGCAGTGAAATGGCCAATCGGTTGGCTGAAGCTTTCTTT	CASSEMANRLAEAFF
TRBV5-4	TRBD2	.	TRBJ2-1	TGTGCCAGCAGCGGAAGACTAGCGGGGGCCCCGAGGGATGAGCAGTTCTTC	CASSGRLAGAPRDEQFF
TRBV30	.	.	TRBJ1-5	TGTGCCTGGAGTGTTCTACGAGGGGGAGGTCAGCCCCAGCATTTT	CAWSVLRGGGQPQHF
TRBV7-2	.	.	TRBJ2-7	TGTGCCAGCAGCCTTGGGGGCTCTCCCTCCTACGAGCAGTACTTC	CASSLGGSPSYEQYF
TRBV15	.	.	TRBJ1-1	TGTGCCACCAGCAGAGACTGGGATCAGAACACTGAAGCTTTCTTT	CATSRDWDQNTEAFF